This T cell receptor beta chain was found in a study of response to subunit inactivated influenza vaccine. Overall study findings and caveats: The authors suggested that every seasonal influenza vaccination recruits few new T cells.

TCRdb called the RT-PCR reads again in MiXCR, with one record for every CDR3 protein. The sample shows 490,000 or so distinct CDR3 sequences, approximately 7.1% of them seen only once. Notes on this clonotype: Its antigen remains unidentified.

Germline V CDR1 and CDR2: DFQATT, SNEGSKA (reference sequence). There are 13 residues in the CDR3. Trimming removed 3 bases at V and 3 bases at J, with 11 bases between. This receptor was obtained from a man between 45 and 75 years old who received an inactivated influenza vaccine. The chain recombines TRBV20-1 with TRBJ1-2, with a weak D call TRBD1 (6 bases). Sequenced material: PBMCs from blood, taken around 25 months after vaccination. In DNA, the CDR3 is TGCAGTGCTAGGCGGGGGGCTGACTATGGCTACACCTTC. Translating gives CSARRGADYGYTF.